These T cell receptor beta chains were read from a single sample in a study of blood T cells in healthy people across ages. TCRdb redid the calling of the 5' RACE reads with MiXCR, one entry per CDR3 protein. This sample has around 1.5 million distinct CDR3 sequences; 30% to 35% occur once, and the top ten carry approximately 10%. The sample comprised blood. The receptors derive from a woman between 25 and 40 years old in good health. Each CDR3 is given with its conserved first and last residue. A D gene is named only where the DNA matches it firmly. Some rows have no size entry. The others give once, few or many, or a class for an expanded clone.

abundance	j_gene	v_gene	d_gene	CDR3aa	CDR3nt
-	TRBJ2-7	TRBV10-2	-	CASRTQPAYEQYF	TGCGCCAGCAGAACGCAACCGGCCTACGAGCAGTACTTC
-	TRBJ1-1	TRBV4-1	-	CASGDSTEAFF	TGCGCCAGCGGTGATTCCACTGAAGCTTTCTTT
few	TRBJ2-3	TRBV29-1	TRBD2	CSALLLAGGLGLDTQYF	TGCAGCGCCCTACTCCTAGCGGGGGGGCTTGGGTTAGATACGCAGTATTTT
-	TRBJ2-7	TRBV20-1	TRBD1	CSASDRGLSYEQYF	TGCAGTGCAAGTGACAGGGGGCTTTCCTACGAGCAGTACTTC
few	TRBJ1-5	TRBV12-3/TRBV12-4	-	CASSLASLDSNQPQHF	TGTGCCAGCAGTTTAGCCTCCCTGGATAGCAATCAGCCCCAGCATTTT
once	TRBJ2-2	TRBV20-1	-	CSALNNIPRFKNTGELFF	TGCAGTGCTCTCAACAACATACCACGCTTTAAGAACACCGGGGAGCTGTTTTTT
-	TRBJ2-7	TRBV6-5	TRBD2	CASSYLKGLAAGYEQYF	TGTGCCAGCAGTTACTTAAAAGGACTAGCTGCCGGGTACGAGCAGTACTTC
few	TRBJ2-1	TRBV11-2	-	CASSLILAVVHPFF	TGTGCCAGCAGCTTAATATTGGCGGTCGTCCATCCGTTCTTC
many	TRBJ2-5	TRBV7-2	-	CASSRGWGTPPETQYF	TGTGCCAGCAGCCGCGGTTGGGGGACGCCACCAGAGACCCAGTACTTC
-	TRBJ2-7	TRBV25-1	-	CASSEGPQYEQYF	TGTGCCAGCAGTGAGGGGCCCCAATACGAGCAGTACTTC
few	TRBJ1-1	TRBV28	-	CASSSSVGTEAFF	TGTGCCAGCAGTTCCTCCGTAGGAACTGAAGCTTTCTTT
-	TRBJ2-7	TRBV20-1	-	CSGSGNREDEQYF	TGCAGTGGCTCCGGAAACAGGGAAGACGAGCAGTACTTC
many	TRBJ2-3	TRBV21-1	-	CASSTGQGRTDTQYF	TGTGCCAGCAGCACCGGACAGGGCCGCACAGATACGCAGTATTTT
few	TRBJ2-5	TRBV6-1	-	CASSVGTQGAQYF	TGTGCCAGCAGTGTGGGGACACAAGGGGCCCAGTACTTC
-	TRBJ2-3	TRBV28	TRBD2	CASSLNLQGTSGSDTQYF	TGTGCCAGCAGTTTAAATCTGCAGGGGACTAGCGGGAGTGATACGCAGTATTTT
-	TRBJ2-5	TRBV6-1	-	CASSATGLRGTQYF	TGTGCCAGCAGTGCAACAGGGCTACGGGGAACCCAGTACTTC
few	TRBJ1-2	TRBV4-1	-	CASSQDPGDHYGYTF	TGCGCCAGCAGCCAAGATCCAGGGGATCACTATGGCTACACCTTC
-	TRBJ2-6	TRBV5-5	TRBD2	CASSLLAGEGSGANVLTF	TGTGCCAGCAGCCTTTTAGCGGGAGAAGGATCTGGGGCCAACGTCCTGACTTTC
few	TRBJ2-7	TRBV7-8	TRBD1	CASSFGTGFVEQYF	TGTGCCAGCAGCTTCGGGACAGGGTTCGTCGAGCAGTACTTC
once	TRBJ2-5	TRBV6-1	-	CASSELQGGPQETQYF	TGTGCCAGCAGTGAACTCCAGGGGGGACCGCAAGAGACCCAGTACTTC
once	TRBJ2-3	TRBV6-2/TRBV6-3	TRBD2	CASSYSSGGVTDTQYF	TGTGCCAGCAGTTACTCGAGCGGGGGGGTCACAGATACGCAGTATTTT
few	TRBJ2-7	TRBV3-1	-	CASSQERGREVAYEQYF	TGTGCCAGCAGCCAAGAAAGGGGCAGGGAGGTAGCCTACGAGCAGTACTTC
-	TRBJ1-1	TRBV20-1	-	CSARVWRESTEAFF	TGCAGTGCTAGAGTCTGGCGGGAGAGCACTGAAGCTTTCTTT
few	TRBJ2-5	TRBV3-1	-	CASSGTGKETQYF	TGTGCCAGCAGCGGCACAGGAAAAGAGACCCAGTACTTC
many	TRBJ2-1	TRBV29-1	-	CSVGASNEQFF	TGCAGCGTTGGGGCTAGCAATGAGCAGTTCTTC
-	TRBJ2-5	TRBV2	-	CASTADLQETQYF	TGTGCCAGCACGGCGGACTTACAAGAGACCCAGTACTTC
few	TRBJ2-5	TRBV13	TRBD2	CASSYRTSGSQETQYF	TGTGCCAGCAGCTACCGGACTAGCGGGAGCCAAGAGACCCAGTACTTC
few	TRBJ2-3	TRBV20-1	-	CSAIYSTTDTQYF	TGCAGTGCTATATATTCTACCACAGATACGCAGTATTTT
few	TRBJ2-3	TRBV10-3	TRBD2	CAMGTSGNTQYF	TGTGCCATGGGGACTAGCGGTAATACGCAGTATTTT
-	TRBJ2-1	TRBV7-6	-	CASSPWTGSSYNEQFF	TGTGCCAGCAGCCCTTGGACGGGCAGCTCCTACAATGAGCAGTTCTTC
-	TRBJ2-7	TRBV5-5	-	CASSLDQTRTNEQYF	TGTGCCAGCAGCTTGGACCAGACACGAACCAACGAGCAGTACTTC
-	TRBJ1-2	TRBV27	TRBD1	CASSSTDRGLRGYTF	TGTGCCAGCAGTTCCACGGACAGGGGGCTGCGGGGCTACACCTTC
-	TRBJ1-2	TRBV20-1	-	CSANIDQYEGYTF	TGCAGTGCAAACATCGATCAATATGAGGGCTACACCTTC
few	TRBJ2-1	TRBV3-1	TRBD2	CASSQALAGQFF	TGTGCCAGCAGCCAGGCACTAGCGGGGCAGTTCTTC
-	TRBJ2-1	TRBV29-1	-	CSESGSDNEQFF	TGCAGCGAATCCGGGAGTGACAATGAGCAGTTCTTC
few	TRBJ2-3	TRBV11-2	TRBD2	CASSLGTLAGGSTDTQYF	TGTGCCAGCAGCTTAGGGACCCTAGCGGGAGGTAGCACAGATACGCAGTATTTT
-	TRBJ1-2	TRBV11-1	-	CASSLSRGRDYGYTF	TGTGCCAGCAGCCTCTCCCGCGGCAGAGACTATGGCTACACCTTC
-	TRBJ2-1	TRBV29-1	-	CSVEVGQFPYNEQFF	TGCAGCGTTGAAGTAGGGCAGTTCCCCTACAATGAGCAGTTCTTC
-	TRBJ1-2	TRBV20-1	TRBD1	CSGWGQTQGQPSNYGYTF	TGCAGTGGTTGGGGACAGACGCAGGGGCAACCCTCTAACTATGGCTACACCTTC
few	TRBJ2-2	TRBV10-3	-	CAISESVLNTGELFF	TGTGCCATCAGTGAGTCGGTATTGAACACCGGGGAGCTGTTTTTT
-	TRBJ2-7	TRBV20-1	TRBD2	CSARERGRTSAYEQYF	TGCAGTGCCAGAGAGCGAGGAAGGACTAGCGCCTACGAGCAGTACTTC
few	TRBJ1-1	TRBV6-1	-	CASSDIGPTQIREAFF	TGTGCCAGCAGTGATATAGGGCCCACCCAGATACGGGAAGCTTTCTTT
-	TRBJ1-2	TRBV3-1	-	CASSQDTGSYGYTF	TGTGCCAGCAGCCAAGATACAGGGAGCTATGGCTACACCTTC
few	TRBJ1-4	TRBV27	-	CASSLTAAGKTNEKLFF	TGTGCCAGCAGTTTAACAGCCGCCGGTAAAACTAATGAAAAACTGTTTTTT
-	TRBJ2-1	TRBV9	TRBD2	CASSAPLAGSYNEQFF	TGTGCCAGCAGCGCCCCACTAGCGGGGTCCTACAATGAGCAGTTCTTC
once	TRBJ2-2	TRBV7-7	TRBD2	CASSLTPGLADGELFF	TGTGCCAGCAGCTTAACACCGGGACTAGCGGACGGGGAGCTGTTTTTT
many	TRBJ2-3	TRBV20-1	TRBD2	CSAPGWAGELTDTQYF	TGCAGTGCCCCAGGTTGGGCGGGAGAGTTAACAGATACGCAGTATTTT
few	TRBJ2-1	TRBV20-1	-	CSAGRNEQFF	TGCAGTGCTGGACGAAATGAGCAGTTCTTC
-	TRBJ2-1	TRBV20-1	-	CSAPPFSSYNEQFF	TGCAGTGCTCCTCCGTTTAGCTCCTACAATGAGCAGTTCTTC
-	TRBJ2-5	TRBV11-2	-	CASSNRAMGETQYF	TGTGCCAGCAGCAACCGGGCGATGGGGGAGACCCAGTACTTC
many	TRBJ2-7	TRBV7-4	TRBD2	CASSSGLAESYEQYF	TGTGCCAGCAGTTCCGGACTAGCGGAATCCTACGAGCAGTACTTC
few	TRBJ1-1	TRBV13	-	CASSFSRGPNTEAFF	TGTGCCAGCAGCTTCTCCAGGGGACCTAACACTGAAGCTTTCTTT
-	TRBJ2-5	TRBV2	-	CASSESGSPQGETQYF	TGTGCCAGCAGTGAAAGCGGGTCCCCACAAGGGGAGACCCAGTACTTC
-	TRBJ2-5	TRBV4-1	-	CASSQGGSILRETQYF	TGCGCCAGCAGCCAAGGGGGTTCCATTCTGCGGGAGACCCAGTACTTC
many	TRBJ2-3	TRBV20-1	TRBD2	CSARNSGRPIGDTQYF	TGCAGTGCTAGGAATAGCGGGAGGCCGATCGGGGATACGCAGTATTTT